This T cell receptor (beta chain) is from a study of blood T cell repertoires in COVID-19. Study at large: Material from acute and convalescent COVID-19 was sourced from the United States, Italy and Spain. Nucleic acid was either cDNA or gDNA, and it came from T cells, B-cell-depleted T cells, or PBMCs.

Germline-derived CDR1 and CDR2 are SGHNT and YYREEE (reference sequence). Trimming left V 1 base short and J 4 bases short, with 8 bases between. The CDR3 spans 13 residues. Original data processing: Amplification of reference gene primers was used by the study to estimate nucleated cell counts. Profiling relied on immunoSEQ multiplex PCR, and the TCRdb table lists in-frame clones only, not all of them. That table supplies the V and J calls and clone size; D and trimming were determined from the DNA. The sample carries about 50,000 clones, 83% recorded once. This clonotype originated in a man between 35 and 55 years old with acute or convalescent COVID-19. The rearrangement links TRBV5-4 to TRBJ1-2; D gene uncertain. Sequencing was carried out using peripheral blood. CDR3 sequence reads: CASSLPYSYGYTF. The CDR3 nucleotides read TGTGCCAGCAGCTTGCCCTACTCCTATGGCTACACCTTC.